The 8 T cell receptor beta chains below were found in one sample sequenced in a study of identical twins. TCRdb processed the 5' RACE reads anew with MiXCR; each CDR3 protein has one entry. In the table there are some 190,000 distinct CDR3 sequences, approximately 16% of which are singletons. These data also formed part of another study, on T cells expressing NK-cell markers.

Material: CD8+ T cells sorted from blood. The receptors here all came from a woman in her late teens or twenties in good health.

The genes are TRBV4-3 and TRBJ2-1; D is possibly TRBD1 (5 bases). The germline V gene has CDR1 LGHNA and CDR2 YSLEER. The CDR3 loop spans 17 amino acids. V lost 1 base, J lost 2 bases, and 15 bases lay in between. The CDR3 sequence: CASSQGDSPDTYNEQFF. The CDR3 coding sequence is TGCGCCAGCAGCCAAGGTGACAGTCCTGATACCTACAATGAGCAGTTCTTC.

The chain uses TRBV7-2 and TRBJ2-1, with D maybe TRBD1 (5 bases). The CDR3 runs to 16 residues. Trimming shortened V by 7 bases and J by 0 bases, and 16 bases separated the two germline ends. The germline V gene has CDR1 SGHTA and CDR2 FQGNSA. The CDR3 DNA is TGTGCCAGCACCCCCCACAAAGGGGACTCCTACAATGAGCAGTTCTTC. It yields the protein CASTPHKGDSYNEQFF.

The CDR3 loop is CASSSKLSGHNEQFF. CDR3 nucleotides: TGTGCCAGCAGCTCCAAACTATCCGGGCACAATGAGCAGTTCTTC. This chain joins TRBV7-8 and TRBJ2-1, with D hard to call. This CDR3 region has 15 residues. Germline V gene data show CDR1 as SGHVS and CDR2 as FQNEAQ. Trimming cost V 4 bases and J 5 bases, with 15 bases left between them.

The rearrangement uses TRBV6-5 and TRBJ1-1; unclear D gene. V lost 2 bases and J 2 bases, leaving 6 bases between the germline ends. The CDR3 has 13 residues. Germline values: CDR1 MNHEY, CDR2 SVGAGI. CDR3: CASSYGFNTEAFF. As DNA, the CDR3 is TGTGCCAGCAGTTACGGGTTTAACACTGAAGCTTTCTTT.

This chain connects TRBV27 to TRBJ2-7; 9 bases are a match to TRBD1. Trimming took 6 bases from V and 1 from J; bases not matched to a gene: 7. There are 15 residues in the CDR3. From germline, CDR1 is MNHEY and CDR2 SMNVEV (reference sequence). The CDR3 is CASRGAGQGSYEQYF. The CDR3 DNA sequence: TGTGCCAGCAGGGGTGCGGGACAGGGTTCCTACGAGCAGTACTTC.

This clonotype appeared a few times. V is TRBV27 and J is TRBJ2-7, with D perhaps TRBD2 (6 bases). Per the germline V gene, CDR1 is MNHEY and CDR2 is SMNVEV (reference sequence). The CDR3 contains 14 residues. Trimming removed 5 bases at V and 0 bases at J, with 11 bases between. CDR3 in amino acids: CASSPREFSYEQYF. CDR3 nucleotide sequence: TGTGCCAGCAGTCCCCGGGAGTTCTCCTACGAGCAGTACTTC.

This chain links TRBV5-6 with TRBJ2-1, with TRBD2 identical over 13 bases. Germline CDR1 and CDR2: SGHDT and YYEEEE. The CDR3 consists of 14 residues. Unmatched junction bases numbered 4, after V lost 4 bases and J lost 9 bases. CDR3 sequence (DNA): TGTGCCAGCAGCGTGGGACTAGCGGGGCCTGAGCAGTTCTTC. Amino acid sequence: CASSVGLAGPEQFF. The variable domain in full, completed from reference TRBV5-6 and TRBJ2-1, reads DAGVTQSPTHLIKTRGQQVTLRCSPKSGHDTVSWYQQALGQGPQFIFQYYEEEERQRGNFPDRFSGHQFPNYSSELNVNALLLGDSALYLCASSVGLAGPEQFFGPGTRLTVL.

The chain has TRBV7-9 and TRBJ2-1, with 10 nucleotides matching TRBD2. The V and J ends lost 5 bases and 2 bases, in that order; junction bases with no gene match: 3. CDR1 and CDR2 (germline): SEHNR, FQNEAQ (reference sequence). This CDR3 spans 15 amino acids. The CDR3 protein is CASSTTSGTYNEQFF. CDR3 in DNA: TGTGCCAGCAGCACCACTAGCGGGACCTACAATGAGCAGTTCTTC.